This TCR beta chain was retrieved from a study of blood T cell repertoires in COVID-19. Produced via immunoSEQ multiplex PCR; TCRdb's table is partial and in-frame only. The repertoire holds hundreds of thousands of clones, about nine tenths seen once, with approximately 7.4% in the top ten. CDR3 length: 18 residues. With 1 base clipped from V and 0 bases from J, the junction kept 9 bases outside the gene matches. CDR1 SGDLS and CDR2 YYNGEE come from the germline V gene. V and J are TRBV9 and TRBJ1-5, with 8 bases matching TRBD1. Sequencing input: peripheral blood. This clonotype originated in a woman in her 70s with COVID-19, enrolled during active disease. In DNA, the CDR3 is TGTGCCAGCAGCGTACCGCAGGGGGCGAGAGGTAGCAATCAGCCCCAGCATTTT. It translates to CASSVPQGARGSNQPQHF.